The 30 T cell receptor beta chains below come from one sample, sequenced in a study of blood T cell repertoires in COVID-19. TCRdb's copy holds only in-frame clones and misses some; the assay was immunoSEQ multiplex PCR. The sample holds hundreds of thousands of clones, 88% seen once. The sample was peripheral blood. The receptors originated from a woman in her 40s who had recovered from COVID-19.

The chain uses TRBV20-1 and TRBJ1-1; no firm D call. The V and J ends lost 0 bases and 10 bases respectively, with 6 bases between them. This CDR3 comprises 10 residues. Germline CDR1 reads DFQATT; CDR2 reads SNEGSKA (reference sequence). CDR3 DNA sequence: TGCAGTGCTAGAGATATTTCAGCTTTCTTT. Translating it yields CSARDISAFF.

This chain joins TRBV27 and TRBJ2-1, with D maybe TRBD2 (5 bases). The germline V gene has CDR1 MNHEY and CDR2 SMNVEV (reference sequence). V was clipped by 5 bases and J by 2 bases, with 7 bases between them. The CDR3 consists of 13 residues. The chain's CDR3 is CASSLRAYNEQFF. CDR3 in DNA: TGTGCCAGCAGTCTGAGGGCCTACAATGAGCAGTTCTTC.

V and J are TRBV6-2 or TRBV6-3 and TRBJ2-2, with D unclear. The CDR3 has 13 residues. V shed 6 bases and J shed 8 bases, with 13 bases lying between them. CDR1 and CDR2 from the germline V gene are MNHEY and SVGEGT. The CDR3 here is CASSPPLSGELFF. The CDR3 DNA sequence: TGTGCCAGCAGCCCCCCTCTTTCGGGGGAGCTGTTTTTT.

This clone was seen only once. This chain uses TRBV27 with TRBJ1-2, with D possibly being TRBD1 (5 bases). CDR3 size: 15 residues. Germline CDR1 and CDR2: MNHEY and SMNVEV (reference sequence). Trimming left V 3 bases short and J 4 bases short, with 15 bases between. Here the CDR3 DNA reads TGTGCCAGCAGTTTTGACGTCCGGGGGAGCTATGGCTACACCTTC. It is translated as CASSFDVRGSYGYTF.

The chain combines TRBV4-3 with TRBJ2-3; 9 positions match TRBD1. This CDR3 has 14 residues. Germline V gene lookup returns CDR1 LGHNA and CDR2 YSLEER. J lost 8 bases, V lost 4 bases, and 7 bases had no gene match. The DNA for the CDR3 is TGCGCCAGCAGCCCTAACAGGGGGCCGGGTACGCAGTATTTT. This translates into CASSPNRGPGTQYF.

The CDR3 region is CASSKGKTSGTQEQFF. Here the CDR3 DNA reads TGTGCCAGCAGCAAAGGGAAGACTAGCGGGACACAGGAGCAGTTCTTC. The V call is TRBV21-1, the J call TRBJ2-1; the table gives TRBD2 as D, unverified against the DNA. TRBV21-1 is designated a pseudogene. This CDR3 is 16 amino acids long.

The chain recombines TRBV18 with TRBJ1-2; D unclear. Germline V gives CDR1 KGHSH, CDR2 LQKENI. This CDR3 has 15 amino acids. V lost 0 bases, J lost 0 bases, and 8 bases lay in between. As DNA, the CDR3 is TGTGCCAGCTCACCACCGGGCAGTCCTAACTATGGCTACACCTTC. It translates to CASSPPGSPNYGYTF.

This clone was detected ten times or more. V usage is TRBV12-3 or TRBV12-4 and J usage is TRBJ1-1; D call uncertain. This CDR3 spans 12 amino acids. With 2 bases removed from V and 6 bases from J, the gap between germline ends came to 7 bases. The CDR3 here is CASSLSVPEAFF. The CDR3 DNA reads TGTGCCAGCAGTTTATCTGTCCCTGAAGCTTTCTTT.

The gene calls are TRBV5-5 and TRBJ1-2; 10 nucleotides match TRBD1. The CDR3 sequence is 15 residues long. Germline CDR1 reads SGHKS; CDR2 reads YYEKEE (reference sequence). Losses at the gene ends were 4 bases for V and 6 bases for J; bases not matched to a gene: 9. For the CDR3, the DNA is TGTGCCAGCAGCCCCGCGGGGGGGACAGGGGATGGCTACACCTTC. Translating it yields CASSPAGGTGDGYTF.

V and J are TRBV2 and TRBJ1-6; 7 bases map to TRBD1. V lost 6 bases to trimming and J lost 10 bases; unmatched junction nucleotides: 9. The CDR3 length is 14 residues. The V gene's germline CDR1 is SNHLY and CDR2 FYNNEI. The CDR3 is CASSLQGMGSPLHF. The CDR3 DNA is TGTGCCAGCAGCTTACAGGGGATGGGGTCACCCCTCCACTTT.

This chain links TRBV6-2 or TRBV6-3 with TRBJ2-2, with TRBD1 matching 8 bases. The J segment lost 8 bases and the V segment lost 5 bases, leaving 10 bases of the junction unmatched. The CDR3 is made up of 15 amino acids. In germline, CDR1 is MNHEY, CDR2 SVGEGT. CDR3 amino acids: CASSGAGGASGELFF. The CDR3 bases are TGTGCCAGCAGTGGGGCAGGGGGCGCTTCTGGGGAGCTGTTTTTT.

The CDR3 sequence is CATSDPPGTSGNTIYF. In nucleotides, the CDR3 is TGTGCCACCAGTGACCCACCGGGGACAAGCGGAAACACCATATATTTT. V is TRBV24-1 and J is TRBJ1-3; D may be TRBD1 (6 bases). V shed 4 bases and J shed 4 bases, with 16 bases lying between them. This CDR3 spans 16 amino acids. Germline assignment: CDR1 KGHDR and CDR2 SFDVKD.

The CDR3 region is CASSVAGGANYGYTF. In nucleotides, the CDR3 is TGTGCCAGCAGTGTAGCTGGGGGCGCTAACTATGGCTACACCTTC. The chain is built from TRBV2 and TRBJ1-2; possibly TRBD1 for D (6 bases). This CDR3 contains 15 residues. Trimming shortened V by 4 bases and J by 0 bases, and 12 bases separated the two germline ends. Germline CDR1 is SNHLY and CDR2 is FYNNEI. Filled out from reference TRBV2 and TRBJ1-2, the complete variable domain reads EPEVTQTPSHQVTQMGQEVILRCVPISNHLYFYWYRQILGQKVEFLVSFYNNEISEKSEIFDDQFSVERPDGSNFTLKIRSTKLEDSAMYFCASSVAGGANYGYTFGSGTRLTVV.

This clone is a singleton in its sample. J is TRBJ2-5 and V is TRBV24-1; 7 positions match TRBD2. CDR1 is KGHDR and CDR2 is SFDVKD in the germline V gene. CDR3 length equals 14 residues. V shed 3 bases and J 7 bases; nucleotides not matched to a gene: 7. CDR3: CATSDPGGLGTQYF. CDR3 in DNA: TGTGCCACCAGTGATCCGGGGGGATTAGGGACCCAGTACTTC.

CDR3 in DNA: TGTGCCAGCAGCTTAGCGGGCCAGCAGCCCCAGCATTTT. This codes for CASSLAGQQPQHF. The chain is built from TRBV7-9 and TRBJ1-5; D is uncertain. Germline CDR1 is SEHNR and CDR2 is FQNEAQ (reference sequence). The V gene lost 0 bases and the J gene lost 7 bases, with 7 bases spanning the gap. The CDR3 runs 13 residues.

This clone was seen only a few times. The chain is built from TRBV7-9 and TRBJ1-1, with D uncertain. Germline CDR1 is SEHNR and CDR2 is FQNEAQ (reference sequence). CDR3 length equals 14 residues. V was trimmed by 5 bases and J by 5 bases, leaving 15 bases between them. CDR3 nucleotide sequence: TGTGCCAGCAGCACCTCCGGAGGGTGGACTGAAGCTTTCTTT. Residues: CASSTSGGWTEAFF.

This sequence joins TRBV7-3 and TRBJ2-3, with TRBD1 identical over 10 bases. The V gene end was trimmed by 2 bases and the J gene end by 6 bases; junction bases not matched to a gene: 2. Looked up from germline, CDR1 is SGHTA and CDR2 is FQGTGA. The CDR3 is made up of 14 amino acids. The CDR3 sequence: CASSLGTGVDTQYF. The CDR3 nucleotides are TGTGCCAGCAGCTTAGGGACAGGGGTGGATACGCAGTATTTT.

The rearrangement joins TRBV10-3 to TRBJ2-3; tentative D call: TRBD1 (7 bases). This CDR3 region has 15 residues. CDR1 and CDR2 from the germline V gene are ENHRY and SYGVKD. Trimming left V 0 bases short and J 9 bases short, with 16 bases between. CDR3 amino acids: CAISESMAAGGTQYF. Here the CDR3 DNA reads TGTGCCATCAGTGAGTCGATGGCGGCAGGGGGGACGCAGTATTTT.

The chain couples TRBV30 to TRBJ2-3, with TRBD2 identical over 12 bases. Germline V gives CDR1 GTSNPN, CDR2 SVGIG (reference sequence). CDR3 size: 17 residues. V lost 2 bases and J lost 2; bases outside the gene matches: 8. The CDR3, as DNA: TGTGCCTGGAGTCCCACTCGGACTAGCGGGATCACAGATACGCAGTATTTT. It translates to CAWSPTRTSGITDTQYF.

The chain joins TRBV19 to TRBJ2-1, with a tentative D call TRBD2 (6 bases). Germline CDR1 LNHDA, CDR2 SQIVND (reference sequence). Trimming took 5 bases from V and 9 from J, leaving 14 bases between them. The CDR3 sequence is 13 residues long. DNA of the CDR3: TGTGCCAGTAGTCCGGCGGGGCGGCTTGAGCAGTTCTTC. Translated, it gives CASSPAGRLEQFF.

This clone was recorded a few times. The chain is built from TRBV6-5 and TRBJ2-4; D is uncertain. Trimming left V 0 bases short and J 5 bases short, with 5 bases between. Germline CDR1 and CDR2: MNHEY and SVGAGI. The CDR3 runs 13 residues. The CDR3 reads CASSYSGQNIQYF. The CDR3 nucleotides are TGTGCCAGCAGTTACTCGGGCCAAAACATTCAGTACTTC.

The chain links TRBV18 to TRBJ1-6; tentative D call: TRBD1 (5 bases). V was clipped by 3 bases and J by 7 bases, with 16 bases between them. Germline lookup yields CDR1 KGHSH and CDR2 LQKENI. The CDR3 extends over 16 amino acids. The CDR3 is CASSPREGSENSPLHF. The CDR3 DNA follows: TGTGCCAGCTCACCCAGGGAGGGGAGTGAGAATTCACCCCTCCACTTT. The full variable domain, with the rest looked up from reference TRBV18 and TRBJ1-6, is NAGVMQNPRHLVRRRGQEARLRCSPMKGHSHVYWYRQLPEEGLKFMVYLQKENIIDESGMPKERFSAEFPKEGPSILRIQQVVRGDSAAYFCASSPREGSENSPLHFGNGTRLTVT.

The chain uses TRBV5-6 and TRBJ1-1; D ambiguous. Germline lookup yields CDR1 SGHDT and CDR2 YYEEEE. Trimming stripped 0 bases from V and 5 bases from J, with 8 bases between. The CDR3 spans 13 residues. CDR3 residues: CASSLDSGTEAFF. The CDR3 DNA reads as TGTGCCAGCAGCTTGGACAGTGGGACTGAAGCTTTCTTT.

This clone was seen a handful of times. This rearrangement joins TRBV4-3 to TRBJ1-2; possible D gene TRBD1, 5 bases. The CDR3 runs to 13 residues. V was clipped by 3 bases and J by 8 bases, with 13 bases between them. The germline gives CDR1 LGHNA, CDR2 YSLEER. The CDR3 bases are TGCGCCAGCAGCCAGGACACGAAGTGGGGCTACACCTTC. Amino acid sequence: CASSQDTKWGYTF.

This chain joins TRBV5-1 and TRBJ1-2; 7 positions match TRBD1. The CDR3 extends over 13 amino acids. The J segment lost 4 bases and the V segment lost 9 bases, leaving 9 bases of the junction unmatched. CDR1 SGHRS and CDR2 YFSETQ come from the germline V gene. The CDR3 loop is CATPPGQTYGYTF. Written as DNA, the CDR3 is TGCGCCACACCCCCGGGACAGACCTATGGCTACACCTTC. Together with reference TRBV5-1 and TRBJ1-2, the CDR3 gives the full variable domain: KAGVTQTPRYLIKTRGQQVTLSCSPISGHRSVSWYQQTPGQGLQFLFEYFSETQRNKGNFPGRFSGRQFSNSRSEMNVSTLELGDSALYLCATPPGQTYGYTFGSGTRLTVV.

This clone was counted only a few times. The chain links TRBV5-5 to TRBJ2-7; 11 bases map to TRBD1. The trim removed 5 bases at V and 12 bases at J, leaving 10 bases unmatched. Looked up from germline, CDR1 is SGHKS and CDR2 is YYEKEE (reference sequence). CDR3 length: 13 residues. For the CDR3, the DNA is TGTGCCAGCAGTGAGGGGGGACAGGGGGACCGGTACGTC. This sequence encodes CASSEGGQGDRYV.

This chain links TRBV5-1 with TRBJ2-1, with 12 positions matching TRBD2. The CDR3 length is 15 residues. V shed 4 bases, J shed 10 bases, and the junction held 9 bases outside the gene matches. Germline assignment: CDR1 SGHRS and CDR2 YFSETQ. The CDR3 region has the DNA TGCGCCAGCAGCCCCGGACTAGCGGGAACTTCGGAGCAGTTCTTC. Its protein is CASSPGLAGTSEQFF.

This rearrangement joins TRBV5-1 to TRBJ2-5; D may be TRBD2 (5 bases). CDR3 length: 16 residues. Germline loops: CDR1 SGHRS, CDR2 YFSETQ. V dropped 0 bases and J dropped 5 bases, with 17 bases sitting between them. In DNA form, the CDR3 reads TGCGCCAGCAGCTTGGCCGAGGGCCCCCAAGGGGAGACCCAGTACTTC. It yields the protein CASSLAEGPQGETQYF.

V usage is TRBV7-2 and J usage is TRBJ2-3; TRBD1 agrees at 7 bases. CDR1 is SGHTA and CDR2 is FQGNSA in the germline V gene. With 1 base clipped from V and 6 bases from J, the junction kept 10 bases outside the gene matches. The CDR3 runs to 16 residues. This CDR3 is CASSLVRTGPMDTQYF. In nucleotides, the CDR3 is TGTGCCAGCAGCTTAGTAAGGACAGGCCCAATGGATACGCAGTATTTT. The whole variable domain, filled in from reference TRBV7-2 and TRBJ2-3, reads GAGVSQSPSNKVTEKGKDVELRCDPISGHTALYWYRQSLGQGLEFLIYFQGNSAPDKSGLPSDRFSAERTGGSVSTLTIQRTQQEDSAVYLCASSLVRTGPMDTQYFGPGTRLTVL.

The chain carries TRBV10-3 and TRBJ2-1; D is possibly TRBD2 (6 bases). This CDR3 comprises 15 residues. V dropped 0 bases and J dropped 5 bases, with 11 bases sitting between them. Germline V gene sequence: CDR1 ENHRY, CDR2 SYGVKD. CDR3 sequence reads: CAISESGAGNNEQFF. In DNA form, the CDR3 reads TGTGCCATCAGTGAGTCAGGGGCGGGGAACAATGAGCAGTTCTTC.